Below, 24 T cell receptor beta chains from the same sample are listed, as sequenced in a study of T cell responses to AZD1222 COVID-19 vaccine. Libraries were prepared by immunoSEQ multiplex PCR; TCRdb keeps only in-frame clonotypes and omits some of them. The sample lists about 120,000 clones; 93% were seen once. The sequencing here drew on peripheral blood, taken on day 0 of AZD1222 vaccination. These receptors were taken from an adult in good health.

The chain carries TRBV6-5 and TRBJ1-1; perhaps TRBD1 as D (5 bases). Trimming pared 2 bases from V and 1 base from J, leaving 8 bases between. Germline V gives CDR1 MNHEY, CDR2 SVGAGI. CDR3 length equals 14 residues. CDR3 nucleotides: TGTGCCAGCAGTTACCGGGGCAGGAACACTGAAGCTTTCTTT. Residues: CASSYRGRNTEAFF.

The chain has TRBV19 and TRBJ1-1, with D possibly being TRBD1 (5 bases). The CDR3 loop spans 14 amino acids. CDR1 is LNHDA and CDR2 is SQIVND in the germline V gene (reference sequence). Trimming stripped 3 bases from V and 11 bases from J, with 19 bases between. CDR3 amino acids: CASSIFLGETGAFF. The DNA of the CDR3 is TGTGCCAGTAGTATTTTTTTGGGGGAGACGGGGGCTTTCTTT.

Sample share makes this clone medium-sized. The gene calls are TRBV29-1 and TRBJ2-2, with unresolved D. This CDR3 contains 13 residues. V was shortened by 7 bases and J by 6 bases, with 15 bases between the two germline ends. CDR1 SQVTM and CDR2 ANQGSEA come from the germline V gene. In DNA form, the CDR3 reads TGCAGCGCCGACCCCCAGTCGTCCGGGGAGCTGTTTTTT. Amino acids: CSADPQSSGELFF.

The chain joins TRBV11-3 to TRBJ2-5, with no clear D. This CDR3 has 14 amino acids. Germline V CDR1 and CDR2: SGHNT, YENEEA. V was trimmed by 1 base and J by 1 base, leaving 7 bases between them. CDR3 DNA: TGTGCCAGCAGCTTAGGCCACCGCCAAGAGACCCAGTACTTC. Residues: CASSLGHRQETQYF.

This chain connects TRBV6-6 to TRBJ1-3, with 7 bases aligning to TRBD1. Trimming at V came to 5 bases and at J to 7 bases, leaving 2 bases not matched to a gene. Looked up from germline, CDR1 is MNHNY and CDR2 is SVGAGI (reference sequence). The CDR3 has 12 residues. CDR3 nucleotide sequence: TGTGCCAGCAGTACGACAGGGAACACCATATATTTT. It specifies CASSTTGNTIYF.

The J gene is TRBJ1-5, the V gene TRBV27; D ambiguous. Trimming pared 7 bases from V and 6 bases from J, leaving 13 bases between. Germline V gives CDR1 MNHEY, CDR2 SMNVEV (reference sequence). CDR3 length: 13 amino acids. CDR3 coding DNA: TGTGCCAGCACCTTCGCCTTTGGTCAGCCCCAGCATTTT. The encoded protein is CASTFAFGQPQHF.

DNA of the CDR3: TGTGCCAGGGCATTTTGTCGAAGGGATTCACCCCTCCACTTT. It encodes CARAFCRRDSPLHF. V and J are TRBV19 and TRBJ1-6; D unclear. CDR1 is LNHDA and CDR2 is SQIVND in the germline V gene (reference sequence). Trimming took 9 bases from V and 8 from J, leaving 17 bases between them. There are 14 residues in the CDR3.

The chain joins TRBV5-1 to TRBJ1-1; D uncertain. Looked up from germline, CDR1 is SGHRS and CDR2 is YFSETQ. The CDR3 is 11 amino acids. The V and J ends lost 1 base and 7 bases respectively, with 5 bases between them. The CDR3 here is CASSLSSEAFF. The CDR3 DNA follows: TGCGCCAGCAGCTTGAGTAGTGAAGCTTTCTTT.

CDR3 amino acids: CASNKGLRGGEQYF. Written as DNA, the CDR3 is TGTGCCAGCAACAAGGGACTTCGGGGGGGCGAGCAGTACTTC. J is TRBJ2-7 and V is TRBV6-5; the match to TRBD2 covers 8 bases. The J segment lost 6 bases and the V segment lost 7 bases, leaving 11 bases of the junction unmatched. This CDR3 contains 14 residues. Germline CDR1 MNHEY, CDR2 SVGAGI.

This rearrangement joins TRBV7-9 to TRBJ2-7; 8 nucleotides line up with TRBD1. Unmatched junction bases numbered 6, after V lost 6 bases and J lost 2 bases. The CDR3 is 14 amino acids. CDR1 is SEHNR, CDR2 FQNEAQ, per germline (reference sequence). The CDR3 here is CASRWDRYPYEQYF. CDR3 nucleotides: TGTGCCAGCAGGTGGGACAGGTATCCCTACGAGCAGTACTTC.

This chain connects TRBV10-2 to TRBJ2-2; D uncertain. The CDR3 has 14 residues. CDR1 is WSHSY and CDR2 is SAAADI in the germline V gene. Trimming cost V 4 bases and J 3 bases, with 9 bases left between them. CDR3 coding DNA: TGCGCCAGCAGTGTATCGGATTACACCGGGGAGCTGTTTTTT. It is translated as CASSVSDYTGELFF.

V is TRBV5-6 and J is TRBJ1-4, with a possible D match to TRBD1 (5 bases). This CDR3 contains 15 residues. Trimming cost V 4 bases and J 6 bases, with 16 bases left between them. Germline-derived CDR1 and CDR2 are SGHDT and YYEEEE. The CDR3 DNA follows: TGTGCCAGCAGCCCGGGGGGTTTCCGGGATGAAAAACTGTTTTTT. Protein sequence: CASSPGGFRDEKLFF.

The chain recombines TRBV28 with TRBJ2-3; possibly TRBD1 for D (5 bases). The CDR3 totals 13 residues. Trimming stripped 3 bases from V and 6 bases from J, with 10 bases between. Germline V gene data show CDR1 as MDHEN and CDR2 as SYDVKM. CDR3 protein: CASSFRVSDTQYF. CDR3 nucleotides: TGTGCCAGCAGTTTCAGGGTATCGGATACGCAGTATTTT.

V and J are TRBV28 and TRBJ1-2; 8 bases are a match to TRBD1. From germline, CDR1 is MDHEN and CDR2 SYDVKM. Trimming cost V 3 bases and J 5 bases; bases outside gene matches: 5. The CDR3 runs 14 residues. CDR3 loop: CASSFRTGSYGYTF. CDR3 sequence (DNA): TGTGCCAGCAGTTTTCGGACAGGGTCATATGGCTACACCTTC.

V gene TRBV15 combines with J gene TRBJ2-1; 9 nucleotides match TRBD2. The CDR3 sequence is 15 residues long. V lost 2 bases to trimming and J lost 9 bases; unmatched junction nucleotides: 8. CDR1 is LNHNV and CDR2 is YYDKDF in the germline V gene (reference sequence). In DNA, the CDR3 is TGTGCCACCAGCAGAAAAGGTAGCGGGAGCACTGAGCAGTTCTTC. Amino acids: CATSRKGSGSTEQFF.

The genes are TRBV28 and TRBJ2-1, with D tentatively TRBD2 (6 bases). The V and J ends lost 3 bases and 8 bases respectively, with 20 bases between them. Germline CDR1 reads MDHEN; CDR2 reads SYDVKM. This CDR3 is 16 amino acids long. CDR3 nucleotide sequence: TGTGCCAGCAGTTTGACCATAGCGGCGGCTAACGATGAGCAGTTCTTC. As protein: CASSLTIAAANDEQFF. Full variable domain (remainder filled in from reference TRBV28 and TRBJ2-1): DVKVTQSSRYLVKRTGEKVFLECVQDMDHENMFWYRQDPGLGLRLIYFSYDVKMKEKGDIPEGYSVSREKKERFSLILESASTNQTSMYLCASSLTIAAANDEQFFGPGTRLTVL.

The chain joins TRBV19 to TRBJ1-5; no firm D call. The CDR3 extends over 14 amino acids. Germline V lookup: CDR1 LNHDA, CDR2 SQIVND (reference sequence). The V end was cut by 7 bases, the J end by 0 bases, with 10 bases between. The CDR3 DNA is TGTGCCAGTATAGGACGGTATAGCAATCAGCCCCAGCATTTT. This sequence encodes CASIGRYSNQPQHF.

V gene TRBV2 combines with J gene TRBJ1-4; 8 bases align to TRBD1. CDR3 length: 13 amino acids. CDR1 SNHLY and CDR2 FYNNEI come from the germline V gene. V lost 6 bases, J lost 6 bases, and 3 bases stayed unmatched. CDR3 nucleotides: TGTGCCAGCAGGGACAGGGTTTATGAAAAACTGTTTTTT. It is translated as CASRDRVYEKLFF.

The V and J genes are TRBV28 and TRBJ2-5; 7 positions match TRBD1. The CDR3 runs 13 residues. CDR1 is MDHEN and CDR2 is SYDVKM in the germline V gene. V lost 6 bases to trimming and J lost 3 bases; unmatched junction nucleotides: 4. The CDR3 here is CASRGTAKETQYF. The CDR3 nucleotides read TGTGCCAGCAGGGGGACAGCTAAAGAGACCCAGTACTTC.

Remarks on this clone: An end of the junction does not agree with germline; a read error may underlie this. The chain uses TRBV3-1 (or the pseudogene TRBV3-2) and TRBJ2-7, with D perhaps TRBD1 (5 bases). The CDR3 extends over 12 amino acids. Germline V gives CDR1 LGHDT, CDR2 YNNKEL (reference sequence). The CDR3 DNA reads TGTGCCAGCAGCCAAGATCGGACACGCTACCACTTC. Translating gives CASSQDRTRYHF.

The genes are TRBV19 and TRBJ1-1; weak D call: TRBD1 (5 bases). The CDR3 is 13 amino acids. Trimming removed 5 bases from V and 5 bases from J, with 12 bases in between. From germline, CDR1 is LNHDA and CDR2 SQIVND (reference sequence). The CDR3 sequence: CASSALQGTEAFF. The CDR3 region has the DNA TGTGCCAGTAGTGCCCTCCAGGGAACTGAAGCTTTCTTT. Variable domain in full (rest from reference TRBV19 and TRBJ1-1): DGGITQSPKYLFRKEGQNVTLSCEQNLNHDAMYWYRQDPGQGLRLIYYSQIVNDFQKGDIAEGYSVSREKKESFPLTVTSAQKNPTAFYLCASSALQGTEAFFGQGTRLTVV.

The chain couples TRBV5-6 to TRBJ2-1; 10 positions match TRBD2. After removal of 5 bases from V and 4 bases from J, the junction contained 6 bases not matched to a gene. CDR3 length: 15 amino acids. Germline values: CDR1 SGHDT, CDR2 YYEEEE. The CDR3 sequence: CASRTGLAPYNEQFF. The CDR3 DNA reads TGTGCCAGCAGGACGGGACTAGCGCCTTACAATGAGCAGTTCTTC.

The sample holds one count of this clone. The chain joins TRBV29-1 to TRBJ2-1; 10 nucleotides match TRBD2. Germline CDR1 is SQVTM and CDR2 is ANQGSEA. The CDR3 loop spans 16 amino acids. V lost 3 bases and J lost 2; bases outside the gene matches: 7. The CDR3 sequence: CSVEPGLAETYNEQFF. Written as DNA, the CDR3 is TGCAGCGTTGAGCCTGGACTAGCGGAGACCTACAATGAGCAGTTCTTC.

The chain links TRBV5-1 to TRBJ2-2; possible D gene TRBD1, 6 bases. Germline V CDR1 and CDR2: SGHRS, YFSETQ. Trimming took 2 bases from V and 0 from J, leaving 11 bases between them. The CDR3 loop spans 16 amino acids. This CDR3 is CASSFEGGSNTGELFF. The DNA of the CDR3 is TGCGCCAGCAGCTTCGAAGGGGGATCGAACACCGGGGAGCTGTTTTTT.